These 14 T cell receptor beta chains were sequenced from one sample in a study of shared clonotypes between healthy human individuals. Here immunoSEQ multiplex PCR was the method, and the copy in TCRdb shows in-frame clones only, minus some. The data contain roughly 300,000 clones, around 79% of them seen just once; the ten biggest clones take up about 10%. The sample comprised memory CD4+ T cells sorted from blood. Subset indicated: CD45RA-negative fraction. All receptors come from a man aged 25 to 40 in good health.

This sequence joins TRBV7-2 and TRBJ2-1; D uncertain. CDR3 size: 11 residues. The V and J ends lost 1 base and 9 bases respectively, with 4 bases between them. Germline lookup yields CDR1 SGHTA and CDR2 FQGNSA. The CDR3 nucleotides read TGTGCCAGCAGCTTAGTGGTTGAGCAGTTCTTC. As protein: CASSLVVEQFF.

This clone was detected many times. The chain joins TRBV30 to TRBJ1-2; D remains ambiguous. CDR3 size: 16 residues. V was cut by 3 bases and J by 0 bases, with 17 bases left in between. Germline CDR1 reads GTSNPN; CDR2 reads SVGIG (reference sequence). The CDR3 DNA is TGTGCCTGGAGGCCGACCCTGGGCTTTTCTAACTATGGCTACACCTTC. As protein: CAWRPTLGFSNYGYTF.

V is TRBV6-1 and J is TRBJ2-2; D is possibly TRBD1 (5 bases). CDR1 is MNHNS and CDR2 is SASEGT in the germline V gene. The V gene lost 3 bases and the J gene lost 5 bases, with 10 bases spanning the gap. This CDR3 has 14 amino acids. CDR3 loop: CASSETVVTGELFF. The CDR3 DNA is TGTGCCAGCAGTGAGACAGTGGTTACCGGGGAGCTGTTTTTT.

CDR3 region: CASSDFRRGKGSPLHF. DNA of the CDR3: TGTGCCAGCAGCGATTTCCGAAGGGGAAAGGGTTCACCCCTCCACTTT. The rearrangement links TRBV5-5 to TRBJ1-6; the D gene is possibly TRBD1 (5 bases). The CDR3 is 16 residues long. Trimming took off 4 bases at V and 9 bases at J, with 20 bases between the two ends. The germline V gene encodes CDR1 SGHKS and CDR2 YYEKEE (reference sequence).

V and J are TRBV10-2 and TRBJ2-7; 8 bases are shared with TRBD1. The CDR3 is 13 residues long. Germline-derived CDR1 and CDR2 are WSHSY and SAAADI. Unmatched junction bases numbered 8, after V lost 7 bases and J lost 6 bases. The CDR3 loop is CASIRQGTSEQYF. Written as DNA, the CDR3 is TGCGCCAGCATCAGACAGGGGACGAGCGAGCAGTACTTC.

The CDR3: CASRWMENEKLFF. The CDR3, as DNA: TGTGCCAGCCGGTGGATGGAGAATGAAAAACTGTTTTTT. The V call is TRBV2, the J call TRBJ1-4; D gene ambiguous. Looked up from germline, CDR1 is SNHLY and CDR2 is FYNNEI. CDR3 length: 13 amino acids. Trimming took 8 bases from V and 5 from J, leaving 12 bases between them. The full variable domain, in which reference TRBV2 and TRBJ1-4 provide the parts outside the CDR3, is EPEVTQTPSHQVTQMGQEVILRCVPISNHLYFYWYRQILGQKVEFLVSFYNNEISEKSEIFDDQFSVERPDGSNFTLKIRSTKLEDSAMYFCASRWMENEKLFFGSGTQLSVL.

This clone was observed many times. The gene calls are TRBV7-9 and TRBJ1-4; D gene uncertain. V gave up 4 bases and J gave up 5 bases, with 11 bases separating them. This CDR3 spans 14 amino acids. Germline CDR1 is SEHNR and CDR2 is FQNEAQ (reference sequence). The CDR3 coding sequence is TGTGCCAGCAGCTCTGCACTAATCAATGAAAAACTGTTTTTT. Translating it yields CASSSALINEKLFF.

The rearrangement links TRBV7-9 to TRBJ1-4, with D unresolved. V was clipped by 1 base and J by 3 bases, with 9 bases between them. The length of the CDR3 is 15 residues. Germline V gene sequence: CDR1 SEHNR, CDR2 FQNEAQ (reference sequence). CDR3 sequence reads: CASSLDGSSNEKLFF. The CDR3, as DNA: TGTGCCAGCAGCTTAGACGGCAGTTCTAATGAAAAACTGTTTTTT.

This clone was seen a handful of times. The V gene is TRBV11-1, the J gene TRBJ1-5; possibly TRBD1 for D (6 bases). Per the germline V gene, CDR1 is SGHAT and CDR2 is FQDESV (reference sequence). CDR3 length: 13 amino acids. Trimming pared 1 base from V and 5 bases from J, leaving 6 bases between. CDR3: CASSLDRDQPQHF. The CDR3 coding sequence is TGTGCCAGCAGCTTAGACAGGGATCAGCCCCAGCATTTT.

V gene TRBV4-2 combines with J gene TRBJ2-7; tentative D call: TRBD2 (6 bases). There are 14 residues in the CDR3. V lost 3 bases and J 2 bases, leaving 11 bases between the germline ends. Germline CDR1 is LGHNA and CDR2 is YNFKEQ. CDR3 region: CASSQGGSTYEQYF. CDR3 nucleotide sequence: TGTGCCAGCAGCCAGGGGGGTTCAACCTACGAGCAGTACTTC.

The chain employs TRBV4-2 and TRBJ1-4; unclear D gene. Germline CDR1 reads LGHNA; CDR2 reads YNFKEQ. Trimming removed 3 bases at V and 7 bases at J, with 18 bases between. The CDR3 runs 16 residues. The chain's CDR3 is CASSHPTGSPGEKLFF. In nucleotides, the CDR3 is TGTGCCAGCAGCCACCCAACCGGGTCCCCGGGTGAAAAACTGTTTTTT.

This clone has a handful of counts. V gene TRBV7-9 combines with J gene TRBJ2-7; the D is unclear. The length of the CDR3 is 12 residues. The germline V gene encodes CDR1 SEHNR and CDR2 FQNEAQ (reference sequence). Trimming cost V 4 bases and J 0 bases, with 4 bases left between them. The CDR3 reads CASSSPSYEQYF. In DNA form, the CDR3 reads TGTGCCAGCAGCTCCCCCTCCTACGAGCAGTACTTC.

The chain carries TRBV7-2 and TRBJ2-7; D possibly corresponds to TRBD1 (6 bases). Trimming took off 2 bases at V and 1 base at J, with 9 bases between the two ends. The CDR3 length is 14 residues. Per germline, CDR1 SGHTA and CDR2 FQGNSA. The CDR3 coding sequence is TGTGCCAGCAGCTTAAGGGACAATTCCTACGAGCAGTACTTC. Translated: CASSLRDNSYEQYF.

The V gene is TRBV6-1, the J gene TRBJ2-1; perhaps TRBD2 as D (6 bases). CDR1 and CDR2 (germline): MNHNS, SASEGT. Trimming left V 8 bases short and J 3 bases short, with 17 bases between. The length of the CDR3 is 15 residues. Here the CDR3 reads CASVVDYTNYNEQFF. The DNA for the CDR3 is TGTGCCAGCGTCGTGGACTATACAAACTACAATGAGCAGTTCTTC.